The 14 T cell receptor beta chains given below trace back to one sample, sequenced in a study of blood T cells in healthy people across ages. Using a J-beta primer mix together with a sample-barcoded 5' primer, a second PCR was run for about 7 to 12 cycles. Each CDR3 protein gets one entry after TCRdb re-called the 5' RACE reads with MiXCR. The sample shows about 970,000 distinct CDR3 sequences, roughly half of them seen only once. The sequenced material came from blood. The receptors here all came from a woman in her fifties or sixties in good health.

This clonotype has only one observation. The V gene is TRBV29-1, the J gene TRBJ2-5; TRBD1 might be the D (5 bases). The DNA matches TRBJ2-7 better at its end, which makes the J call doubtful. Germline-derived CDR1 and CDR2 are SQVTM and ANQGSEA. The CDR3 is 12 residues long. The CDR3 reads CLAGQGRSEQYF. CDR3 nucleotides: TGCCTGGCCGGCCAGGGAAGGAGCGAGCAGTACTTC.

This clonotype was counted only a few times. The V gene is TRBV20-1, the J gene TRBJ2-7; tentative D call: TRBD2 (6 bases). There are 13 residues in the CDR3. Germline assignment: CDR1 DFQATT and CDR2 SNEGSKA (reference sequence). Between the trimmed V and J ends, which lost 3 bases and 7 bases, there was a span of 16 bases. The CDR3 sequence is CSASGDSSWEQYF. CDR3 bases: TGCAGTGCTAGCGGGGACTCCTCCTGGGAGCAGTACTTC.

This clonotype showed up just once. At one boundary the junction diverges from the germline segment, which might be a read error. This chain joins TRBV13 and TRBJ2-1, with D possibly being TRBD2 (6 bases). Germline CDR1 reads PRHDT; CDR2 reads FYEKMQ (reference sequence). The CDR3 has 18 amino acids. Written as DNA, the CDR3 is TGTGCCAGCAGCTTGGGGACTTGCCAAATTGGACCGAACAATGAGCAGTTTTTC. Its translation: CASSLGTCQIGPNNEQFF.

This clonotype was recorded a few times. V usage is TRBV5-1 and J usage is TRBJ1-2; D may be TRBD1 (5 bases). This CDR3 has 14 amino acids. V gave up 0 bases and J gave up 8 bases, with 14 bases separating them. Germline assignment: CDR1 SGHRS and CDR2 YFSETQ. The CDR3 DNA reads TGCGCCAGCAGCTTGGCCCCTGGGACGGGCGGCTACACCTTC. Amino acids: CASSLAPGTGGYTF.

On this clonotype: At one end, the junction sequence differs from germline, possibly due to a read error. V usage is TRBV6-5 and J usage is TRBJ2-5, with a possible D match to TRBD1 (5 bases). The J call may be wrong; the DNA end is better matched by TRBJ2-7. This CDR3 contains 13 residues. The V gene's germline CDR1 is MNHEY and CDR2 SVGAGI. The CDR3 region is CAGRRQNSYEQYF. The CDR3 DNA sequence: TGTGCCGGCAGGAGACAGAACTCCTACGAGCAGTACTTC.

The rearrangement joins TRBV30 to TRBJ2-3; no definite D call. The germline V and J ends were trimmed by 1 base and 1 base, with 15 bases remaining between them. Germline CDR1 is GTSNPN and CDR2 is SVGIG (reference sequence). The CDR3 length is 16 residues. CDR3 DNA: TGTGCCTGGAGTGCGACTCTACAGATACGCACAGATACGCAGTATTTT. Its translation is CAWSATLQIRTDTQYF.

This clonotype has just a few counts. In nucleotides, the CDR3 is TGCGCCAGCAGTCCAGAGGACAGGGTAGTGCAGCCCCAGCATTTT. It codes for CASSPEDRVVQPQHF. V gene TRBV4-1 combines with J gene TRBJ1-5; 8 bases map to TRBD1. CDR3 length: 15 amino acids. V gave up 6 bases and J gave up 7 bases; unmatched junction bases: 11. CDR1 is MGHRA and CDR2 is YSYEKL in the germline V gene.

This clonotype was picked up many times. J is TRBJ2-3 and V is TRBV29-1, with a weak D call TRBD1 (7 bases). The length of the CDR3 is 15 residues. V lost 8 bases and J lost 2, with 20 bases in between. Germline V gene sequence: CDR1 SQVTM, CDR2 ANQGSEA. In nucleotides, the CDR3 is TGCAGCACAGAGTGGAGGGGGCGACCCACAGATACGCAGTATTTT. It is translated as CSTEWRGRPTDTQYF.

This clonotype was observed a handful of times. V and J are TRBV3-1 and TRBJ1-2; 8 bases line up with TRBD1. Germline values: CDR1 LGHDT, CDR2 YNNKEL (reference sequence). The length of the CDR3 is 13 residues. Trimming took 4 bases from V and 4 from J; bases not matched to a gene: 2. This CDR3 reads CASSRGTGYGYTF. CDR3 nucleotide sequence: TGTGCCAGCAGCCGCGGGACAGGCTATGGCTACACCTTC.

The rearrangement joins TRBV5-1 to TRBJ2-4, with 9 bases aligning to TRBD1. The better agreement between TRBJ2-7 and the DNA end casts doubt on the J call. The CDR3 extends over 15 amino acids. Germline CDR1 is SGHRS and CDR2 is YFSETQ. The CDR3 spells CASSIDRGTLYEQYF. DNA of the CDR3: TGCGCCAGCAGCATAGACAGGGGGACCCTTTACGAGCAGTACTTC.

For the CDR3, the DNA is TGTGCCAGCAGTCTCGACTATAACAATGAGCAGTTCTTC. Its protein product is CASSLDYNNEQFF. This sequence joins TRBV3-1 and TRBJ2-1; tentative D call: TRBD2 (5 bases). There are 13 residues in the CDR3. CDR1 is LGHDT and CDR2 is YNNKEL in the germline V gene (reference sequence). V shed 6 bases and J shed 5 bases, with 11 bases lying between them.

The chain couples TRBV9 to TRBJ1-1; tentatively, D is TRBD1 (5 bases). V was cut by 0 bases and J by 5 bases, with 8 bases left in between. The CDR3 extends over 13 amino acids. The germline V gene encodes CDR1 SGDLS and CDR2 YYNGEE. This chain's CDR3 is CASSVEEGTEAFF. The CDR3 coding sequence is TGTGCCAGCAGCGTAGAGGAGGGGACTGAAGCTTTCTTT.

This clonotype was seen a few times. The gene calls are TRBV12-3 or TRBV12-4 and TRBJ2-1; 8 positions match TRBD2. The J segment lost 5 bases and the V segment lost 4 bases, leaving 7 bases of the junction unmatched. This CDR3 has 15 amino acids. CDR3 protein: CASSSAGVVDNEQFF. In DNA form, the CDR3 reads TGTGCCAGCAGTTCAGCGGGAGTAGTCGACAATGAGCAGTTCTTC.

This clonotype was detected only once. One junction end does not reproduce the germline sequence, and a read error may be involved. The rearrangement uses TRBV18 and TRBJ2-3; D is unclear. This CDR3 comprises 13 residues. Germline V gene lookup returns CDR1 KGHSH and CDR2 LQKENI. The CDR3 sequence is CASSLSFADTQYF. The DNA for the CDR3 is TGTGCCAGCTCCTTATCATTTGCAGACACGCAGTATTTT.